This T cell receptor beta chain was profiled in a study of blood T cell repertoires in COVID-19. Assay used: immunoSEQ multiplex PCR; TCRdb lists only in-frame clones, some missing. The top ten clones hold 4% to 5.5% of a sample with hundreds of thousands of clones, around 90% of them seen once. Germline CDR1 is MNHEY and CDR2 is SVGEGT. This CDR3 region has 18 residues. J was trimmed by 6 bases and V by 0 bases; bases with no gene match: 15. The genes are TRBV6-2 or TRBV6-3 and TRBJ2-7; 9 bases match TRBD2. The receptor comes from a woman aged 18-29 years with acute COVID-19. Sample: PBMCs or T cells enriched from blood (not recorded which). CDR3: CASSYSISVGLATSEQYF. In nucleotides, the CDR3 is TGTGCCAGCAGTTACTCGATTTCAGTCGGACTAGCGACATCCGAGCAGTACTTC.